This TCR beta chain is from a study of low-dose radiotherapy and immunotherapy resistance in tumors. Across the whole study: Cohort 1 was given 0.5 Gy fractions every 2 weeks, 6.5 Gy in total. Cohort 2 was treated with 1 Gy per fraction every two weeks, amounting to 13 Gy across 26 weeks. On a schedule of every two weeks, intravenous cyclophosphamide at a dose of 200 mg/m2 was delivered one day before each radiation and immunotherapy administration. Aspirin was administered orally at 300 mg daily for four cycles, commencing on cycle 1 day 1.

CDR1 and CDR2 (germline): MDHEN, SYDVKM. This CDR3 region has 11 residues. V was shortened by 7 bases and J by 1 base, with 5 bases between the two germline ends. Both TCRalpha and TCRbeta chains were reverse transcribed with V-gene-specific primers. Both a constant-region primer and a V-primer adapter served to amplify TCRs across around 20 PCR cycles. One entry per CDR3 protein results from TCRdb running MiXCR on the reads. The sample includes about 12,000 distinct CDR3 sequences, about four fifths of them seen just once. J is TRBJ2-7 and V is TRBV28; D is undetermined. This TCR came from a human donor with advanced metastatic prostate, ovarian, gallbladder or colorectal cancer (not recorded which). This table probably holds off-target reads from a library built for another chain. The CDR3 spells CASTGSYEQYF. CDR3 nucleotides: TGTGCCAGCACAGGTTCCTACGAGCAGTACTTC.